The source of this T cell receptor (beta chain) is a study of blood T cell repertoires in COVID-19. Background on the study: The United States, Italy and Spain supplied acute and convalescent COVID-19 samples.

Germline-derived CDR1 and CDR2 are MNHEY and SVGEGT. CDR3 length: 16 amino acids. V was clipped by 3 bases and J by 3 bases, with 17 bases between them. As handled by the study authors: Reference gene primer amplification gave estimated nucleated cell counts. Method: immunoSEQ multiplex PCR; TCRdb's copy keeps in-frame clones and lacks some. V and J calls and clone size are given by that table; D and trimming were obtained from the DNA. The sample consists of 160,000 or so clones, approximately 84% of them appearing once. This TCR derives from a man aged 40-50 years with acute or convalescent COVID-19. The rearrangement links TRBV6-2 or TRBV6-3 to TRBJ2-5, with D tentatively TRBD1 (6 bases). Source material: peripheral blood. In DNA, the CDR3 is TGTGCCAGCAGTTATCCCCCGGGACACGGGGAAGAGACCCAGTACTTC. This gives the protein CASSYPPGHGEETQYF.